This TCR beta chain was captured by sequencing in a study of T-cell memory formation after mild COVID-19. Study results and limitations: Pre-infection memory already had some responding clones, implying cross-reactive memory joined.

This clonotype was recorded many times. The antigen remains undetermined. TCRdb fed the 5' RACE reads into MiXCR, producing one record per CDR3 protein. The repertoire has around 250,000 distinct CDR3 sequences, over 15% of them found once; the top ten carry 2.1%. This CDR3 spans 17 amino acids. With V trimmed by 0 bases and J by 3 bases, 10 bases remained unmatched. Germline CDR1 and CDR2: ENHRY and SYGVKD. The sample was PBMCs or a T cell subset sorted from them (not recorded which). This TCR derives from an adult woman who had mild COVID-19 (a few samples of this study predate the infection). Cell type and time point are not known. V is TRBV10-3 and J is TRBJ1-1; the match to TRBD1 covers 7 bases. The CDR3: CAISESGTAHAYTEAFF. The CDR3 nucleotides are TGTGCCATCAGTGAGTCCGGGACAGCCCATGCCTACACTGAAGCTTTCTTT.